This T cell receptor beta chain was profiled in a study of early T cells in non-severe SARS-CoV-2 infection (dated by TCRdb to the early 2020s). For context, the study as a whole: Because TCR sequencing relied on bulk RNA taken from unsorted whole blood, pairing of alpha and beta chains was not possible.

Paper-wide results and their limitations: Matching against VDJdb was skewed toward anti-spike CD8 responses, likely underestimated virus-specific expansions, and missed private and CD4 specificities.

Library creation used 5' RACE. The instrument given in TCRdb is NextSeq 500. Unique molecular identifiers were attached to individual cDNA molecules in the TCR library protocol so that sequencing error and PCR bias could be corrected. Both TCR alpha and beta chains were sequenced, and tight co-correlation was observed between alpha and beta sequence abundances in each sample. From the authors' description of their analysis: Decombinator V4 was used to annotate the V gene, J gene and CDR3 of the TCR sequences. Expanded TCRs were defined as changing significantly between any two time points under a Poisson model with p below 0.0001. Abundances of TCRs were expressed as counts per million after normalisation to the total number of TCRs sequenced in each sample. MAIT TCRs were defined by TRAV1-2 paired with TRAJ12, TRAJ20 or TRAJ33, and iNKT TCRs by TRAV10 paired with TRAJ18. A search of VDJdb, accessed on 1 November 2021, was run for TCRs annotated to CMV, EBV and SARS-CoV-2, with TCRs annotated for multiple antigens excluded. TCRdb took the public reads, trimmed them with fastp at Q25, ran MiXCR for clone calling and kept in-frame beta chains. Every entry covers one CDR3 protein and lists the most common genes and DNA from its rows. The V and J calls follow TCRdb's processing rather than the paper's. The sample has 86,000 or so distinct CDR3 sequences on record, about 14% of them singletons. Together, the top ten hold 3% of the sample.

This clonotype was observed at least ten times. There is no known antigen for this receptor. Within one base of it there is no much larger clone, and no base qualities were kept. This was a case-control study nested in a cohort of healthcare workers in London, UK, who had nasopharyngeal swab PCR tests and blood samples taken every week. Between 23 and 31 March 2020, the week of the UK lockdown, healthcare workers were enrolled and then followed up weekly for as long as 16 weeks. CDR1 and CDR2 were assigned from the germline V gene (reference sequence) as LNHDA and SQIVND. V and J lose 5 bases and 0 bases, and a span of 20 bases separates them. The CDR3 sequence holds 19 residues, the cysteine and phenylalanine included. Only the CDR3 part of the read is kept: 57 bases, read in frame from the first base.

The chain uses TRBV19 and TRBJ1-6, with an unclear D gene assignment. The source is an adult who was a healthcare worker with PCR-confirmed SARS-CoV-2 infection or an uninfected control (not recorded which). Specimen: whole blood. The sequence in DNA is TGTGCCAGTAGTCCCATTTCCGGAGAACGGAGCTCCTATAATTCACCCCTCCACTTT. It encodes CASSPISGERSSYNSPLHF.